This T cell receptor beta chain was observed in a study of radiotherapy plus CTLA-4 blockade in lung cancer (dated by TCRdb to about 2018). With regard to the full study: Objective responses occurred in around 20% of enrolled patients, and about 30% achieved disease control. Broad study findings and their caveats: TCR clones derived from tumors expanded in peripheral blood after treatment with radiotherapy and ipilimumab. The strongest predictors of response were reported to be early dynamic shifts in blood T cell clones along with a rise in serum interferon-beta following radiation.

Libraries came from the immunoSEQ multiplex PCR assay. Entries here come from immuneACCESS through TCRdb and include only in-frame sequences with V and J called. Some clones fail to appear in such tables; in the studies checked, an unresolved V gene covers under half of the shortfall, and the cause of the remainder is unknown. This sample lists 48,000 or so clones; roughly 86% were detected once. Of the sample, more than 4% is held by the ten largest clones. As encoded in the germline V gene, CDR1 is SGHAT while CDR2 is FQNNGV. Including the terminal cysteine and phenylalanine, the CDR3 comprises 14 residues. Just the 42-base CDR3 DNA is kept, in frame starting at base 1. V lost 6 bases and J lost 6 bases, and the count of bases not matched to a germline gene is 2. Of note for this clone: The antigen it binds to is not known. Per-nucleotide qualities are absent, and no much larger clonotype sits a single base away.

The study evaluated CTLA-4 blockade (ipilimumab) given together with focal radiation therapy in patients who had chemo-refractory metastatic non-small-cell lung cancer. The origin of this receptor is a human donor with non-small cell lung cancer whose response to radiotherapy plus ipilimumab could not be evaluated. The V gene is TRBV11-2 and the J gene is TRBJ2-2; 12 central nucleotides agree with TRBD2. The specimen was peripheral blood, collected from a patient treated with radiotherapy plus ipilimumab. The DNA sequence follows: TGTGCCAGCAGGCCTAGCGGGAGGGCCGGGGAGCTGTTTTTT. It specifies CASRPSGRAGELFF.